This T cell receptor beta chain is from a study of blood T cell repertoires in COVID-19. The CDR3 consists of 11 residues. Germline V CDR1 and CDR2: SGHAT, FQNNGV. Deletions cut 8 bases from V and 3 bases from J, with 8 bases between. Generated by immunoSEQ multiplex PCR, the TCRdb table keeps only in-frame clones and is missing some. The table includes 450,000 or so clones, around 90% detected once. Material: PBMCs or T cells enriched from blood (not recorded which). The TCR originated in a man aged 18 to 29 who had recovered from COVID-19. The chain has TRBV11-2 and TRBJ2-7; TRBD1 might be the D (5 bases). CDR3 region: CASCDSYEQYF. For the CDR3, the DNA is TGTGCCAGCTGCGACAGCTACGAGCAGTACTTC.